This T cell receptor (beta chain) emerged from a study of cytomegalovirus exposure and HLA in healthy donors. Primers included in the PCR were 60 Vbeta and 13 Jbeta primers. Clones were sequenced by immunoSEQ multiplex PCR, and TCRdb holds only the in-frame ones, with some missing. There are about 160,000 clones in the sample; roughly four fifths occur only once, and around 11% lies in the top ten. The ends were cut back, 0 bases at V and 3 bases at J, with 12 bases in the middle. The CDR3 length is 15 residues. CDR1 and CDR2 from the germline V gene are SGDLS and YYNGEE. The receptor was derived from a man over 45 in good health and CMV-seropositive. Sequencing used PBMCs. The chain uses TRBV9 and TRBJ2-5; D might be TRBD2 (5 bases). The DNA of the CDR3 is TGTGCCAGCAGCGTAGTCGGGGTTTGGGAAGAGACCCAGTACTTC. Encoded protein: CASSVVGVWEETQYF. Filled out from reference TRBV9 and TRBJ2-5, the complete variable domain reads DSGVTQTPKHLITATGQRVTLRCSPRSGDLSVYWYQQSLDQGLQFLIQYYNGEERAKGNILERFSAQQFPDLHSELNLSSLELGDSALYFCASSVVGVWEETQYFGPGTRLLVL.